This T cell receptor beta chain was observed in a study of Ad26.COV2.S vaccination and SARS-CoV-2 variants. Study results and caveats: Substantial breadth was reportedly displayed by spike-specific CD8+ and CD4+ T cell responses after vaccination.

This CDR3 comprises 14 residues. The method was immunoSEQ multiplex PCR; TCRdb's version includes in-frame clones alone and lacks a portion of them. The table shows roughly 700,000 clones, with approximately 88% occurring only once. Comments on this clone: Its specificity is unknown.

Indicated treatment: around 19 received Ad26.COV2.S at low or high dose, single or two shots; about 5 received placebo; per-sample allocation not given. Day 63 following the first vaccine or placebo injection was when the samples were taken. The specimen was peripheral blood, collected in a trial of Ad26.COV2.S vaccine versus placebo. The chain couples TRBV21-1 to TRBJ1-4. TRBV21-1 is designated a pseudogene. The TCR sequence derives from a person between 18 and 60 years old who received the Ad26.COV2.S COVID-19 vaccine or a placebo. In DNA, the CDR3 is TGTGCGCGCGGGGGGTTTGGAACTAATGAAAAACTGTTTTTT. It codes for CARGGFGTNEKLFF.